Listed below are T cell receptor beta chains from one sample, sequenced in a study of T cells after posttransplantation cyclophosphamide. Profiled with immunoSEQ multiplex PCR; TCRdb holds only in-frame clones, not every one. The table lists tens of thousands of clones, with no singletons. Sequencing was performed on PBMCs. The receptor source for this set is a man aged 40-49 years in good health, CMV-negative, and a related stem cell transplant donor. The CDR3 runs from the conserved cysteine through the conserved F or W. Fields, in order: J gene, D gene, clone size, V gene, CDR3 length, CDR3 protein, CDR3 DNA. The D gene is left open where the match is weak. A row's size may be missing; if present it is once, few, many or a size class.

>TRBJ1-3|-|many|TRBV20-1|11
CSGHSGNTIYF
TGCAGTGGACATTCTGGAAACACCATATATTTT
>TRBJ2-1|TRBD1|few|TRBV7-8|13
CASSRGQYNEQFF
TGTGCCAGCAGCCGGGGACAGTACAATGAGCAGTTCTTC
>TRBJ2-1|TRBD2|many|TRBV5-5|15
CASSLFSGRLNEQFF
TGTGCCAGCAGCTTGTTCAGCGGGAGGCTCAATGAGCAGTTCTTC
>TRBJ1-4|TRBD1|many|TRBV7-9|15
CASSLGGGENEKLFF
TGTGCCAGCAGCTTAGGAGGGGGCGAGAATGAAAAACTGTTTTTT
>TRBJ1-2|-|many|TRBV7-8|14
CASSFSERSDGYTF
TGTGCCAGCAGCTTTAGTGAGAGGTCGGATGGCTACACCTTC
>TRBJ2-3|-|many|TRBV19|14
CASSISGERDTQYF
TGTGCCAGTAGTATTAGTGGGGAGAGGGATACGCAGTATTTT
>TRBJ1-4|TRBD1|many|TRBV7-9|14
CASHRGRIDEKLFF
TGTGCCAGCCACAGGGGGCGAATCGATGAAAAACTGTTTTTT
>TRBJ2-7|-|many|TRBV7-9|13
CASSLHYSYEQYF
TGTGCCAGCAGCTTACACTACTCCTACGAGCAGTACTTC
>TRBJ2-3|TRBD2|-|TRBV7-9|15
CASSLSGGRSDTQYF
TGTGCCAGCAGCCTTTCAGGCGGGAGATCAGATACGCAGTATTTT
>TRBJ2-1|-|many|TRBV5-1|13
CASSLETEVEQFF
TGCGCCAGCAGCTTGGAGACAGAGGTTGAGCAGTTCTTC
>TRBJ2-5|TRBD2|many|TRBV11-1|15
CASSGGTSWEETQYF
TGTGCCAGCAGCGGGGGGACTAGCTGGGAAGAGACCCAGTACTTC
>TRBJ1-1|-|many|TRBV6-1|15
CASSGALQGTTEAFF
TGTGCCAGCAGTGGAGCCCTACAGGGTACAACTGAAGCTTTCTTT
>TRBJ1-5|-|many|TRBV19|15
CASTSGGGPYQPQHF
TGTGCCAGTACCTCTGGGGGGGGGCCCTACCAGCCCCAGCATTTT
>TRBJ2-6|TRBD1|few|TRBV5-1|17
CASLQGDSLSGANVLTF
TGCGCCAGCCTTCAGGGGGACAGCCTCTCTGGGGCCAACGTCCTGACTTTC
>TRBJ2-3|-|many|TRBV30|15
CAWSVGGTLGDTQYF
TGTGCCTGGAGTGTTGGCGGGACGTTAGGAGATACGCAGTATTTT
>TRBJ1-1|TRBD1|many|TRBV7-8|17
CASSQPHRGPMNTEAFF
TGTGCCAGCAGCCAACCCCACAGGGGTCCTATGAACACTGAAGCTTTCTTT
>TRBJ2-2|TRBD2|many|TRBV30|17
CAGTSGRVNLNTGELFF
TGTGCCGGGACTAGCGGGAGGGTAAACCTTAACACCGGGGAGCTGTTTTTT
>TRBJ2-3|-|many|TRBV7-3|15
CASSLGTGGADTQYF
TGTGCCAGCAGCTTAGGGACGGGGGGCGCAGATACGCAGTATTTT
>TRBJ1-1|-|many|TRBV19|13
CASSLLLNTEAFF
TGTGCCAGTAGCCTTTTATTGAACACTGAAGCTTTCTTT
>TRBJ1-1|TRBD1|many|TRBV2|13
CASSEAQGVKAFF
TGTGCCAGCAGTGAGGCTCAGGGGGTGAAAGCTTTCTTT
>TRBJ2-3|TRBD2|-|TRBV11-2|15
CASSSSGRTTDTQYF
TGTGCCAGCAGCTCTAGCGGGCGCACCACAGATACGCAGTATTTT
>TRBJ1-2|TRBD1|many|TRBV19|16
CASRGPGQGMYYGYTF
TGTGCCAGTAGGGGTCCGGGACAGGGCATGTACTATGGCTACACCTTC
>TRBJ2-5|TRBD2|many|TRBV11-2|16
CASSNQAGGPSETQYF
TGTGCCAGCAGTAATCAAGCGGGGGGGCCTTCGGAGACCCAGTACTTC
>TRBJ2-1|-|few|TRBV5-4|16
CASSTDLAGSYNEQFF
TGTGCCAGCAGCACCGATCTGGCGGGGTCCTACAATGAGCAGTTCTTC
>TRBJ1-5|-|many|TRBV5-1|18
CASSPGGHPGLGDQPQHF
TGCGCCAGCAGCCCAGGAGGTCACCCAGGATTAGGCGATCAGCCCCAGCATTTT
>TRBJ2-5|TRBD1|many|TRBV7-9|15
CASSLYWDSQETQYF
TGTGCCAGCAGCTTATATTGGGACAGCCAAGAGACCCAGTACTTC
>TRBJ2-5|TRBD1|-|TRBV5-1|13
CASSEQGASTQYF
TGCGCCAGCAGCGAACAGGGGGCTAGCACCCAGTACTTC
>TRBJ2-4|TRBD2|few|TRBV5-1|17
CASSLAGLAGGKNIQYF
TGCGCCAGCAGCTTGGCGGGACTAGCGGGGGGGAAAAACATTCAGTACTTC
>TRBJ2-5|-|many|TRBV6-5|16
CASSYSVRDFQETQYF
TGTGCCAGCAGTTACTCGGTCAGGGATTTCCAAGAGACCCAGTACTTC
>TRBJ1-3|TRBD1|many|TRBV4-1|18
CASSHEPTGDGSGNTIYF
TGCGCCAGCAGCCATGAACCGACAGGGGATGGGTCTGGAAACACCATATATTTT
>TRBJ2-1|TRBD1|-|TRBV4-1|15
CASSQGGTGYNEQFF
TGCGCCAGCAGCCAAGGGGGGACAGGGTACAATGAGCAGTTCTTC
>TRBJ2-1|-|few|TRBV5-5|15
CASSFGQGISNEQFF
TGTGCCAGCAGCTTTGGGCAGGGAATCTCCAATGAGCAGTTCTTC
>TRBJ1-6|TRBD1|many|TRBV5-1|13
CASGTGDNSPLHF
TGCGCCAGCGGGACAGGGGATAATTCACCCCTCCACTTT
>TRBJ2-5|-|-|TRBV7-3|13
CASSARGGETQYF
TGTGCCAGCAGCGCTAGGGGGGGGGAGACCCAGTACTTC
>TRBJ1-1|TRBD1|many|TRBV27|11
CASGQGPEAFF
TGTGCCAGCGGACAGGGCCCTGAAGCTTTCTTT
>TRBJ2-3|-|many|TRBV5-1|13
CASSLRQTDTQYF
TGCGCCAGCAGCTTGAGACAAACAGATACGCAGTATTTT
>TRBJ2-5|TRBD1|few|TRBV18|19
CASSPRPIPGQGKEETQYF
TGTGCCAGCTCACCACGCCCAATTCCCGGACAGGGGAAGGAGGAGACCCAGTACTTC
>TRBJ2-3|-|many|TRBV5-6|12
CASSSLADTQYF
TGTGCCAGCAGCTCCTTAGCAGATACGCAGTATTTT
>TRBJ2-3|-|many|TRBV6-5|14
CASSSASGPDTQYF
TGTGCCAGCAGTTCCGCCTCCGGTCCCGATACGCAGTATTTT
>TRBJ2-1|TRBD1|many|TRBV6-1|14
CASWTGPGSKEQFF
TGTGCCAGCTGGACAGGCCCTGGCTCAAAGGAGCAGTTCTTC
>TRBJ2-2|TRBD1|many|TRBV7-7|18
CASSLALTGGSSTGELFF
TGTGCTAGCAGCTTAGCGCTAACAGGGGGCTCATCCACCGGGGAGCTGTTTTTT
>TRBJ1-4|-|many|TRBV9|14
CASSALPGYEKLFF
TGTGCCAGCAGCGCCCTCCCGGGTTATGAAAAACTGTTTTTT
>TRBJ1-2|-|-|TRBV9|13
CASSGTTNYGYTF
TGTGCCAGCAGCGGGACAACCAACTATGGCTACACCTTC
>TRBJ2-3|TRBD1|-|TRBV9|19
CASSVGPTTRTGRTDTQYF
TGTGCCAGCAGCGTAGGACCGACAACAAGGACAGGGAGAACAGATACGCAGTATTTT
>TRBJ1-6|-|many|TRBV6-6|14
CASSYSTANSPLHF
TGTGCCAGCAGTTACTCGACAGCAAATTCACCCCTCCACTTT
>TRBJ1-1|-|many|TRBV18|16
CASSPLFSGVQTEAFF
TGTGCCAGCTCACCACTATTTTCAGGGGTCCAGACTGAAGCTTTCTTT
>TRBJ1-1|-|many|TRBV6-6|15
CASSQEGGGDTEAFF
TGTGCCAGCAGTCAGGAGGGTGGGGGGGACACTGAAGCTTTCTTT
>TRBJ1-1|TRBD1|many|TRBV2|15
CASSTRGTGSAEAFF
TGTGCCAGCTCGACCAGAGGGACAGGTTCGGCTGAAGCTTTCTTT
>TRBJ2-6|-|many|TRBV9|16
CASGDIGSSGANVLTF
TGTGCCAGCGGGGATATAGGGAGCTCTGGGGCCAACGTCCTGACTTTC
>TRBJ2-5|TRBD1|-|TRBV7-8|14
CASSDQTGWETQYF
TGTGCCAGCAGCGACCAGACAGGGTGGGAGACCCAGTACTTC
>TRBJ2-1|-|-|TRBV10-3|18
CAISESPEGGKFNNEQFF
TGTGCCATCAGTGAGTCTCCCGAAGGGGGAAAGTTTAACAATGAGCAGTTCTTC
>TRBJ1-1|TRBD1|many|TRBV7-3|18
CASSLTGIGGGMNTEAFF
TGTGCCAGCAGCTTAACTGGGATCGGAGGGGGCATGAACACTGAAGCTTTCTTT
>TRBJ2-5|TRBD2|many|TRBV19|14
CASSFRRGEETQYF
TGTGCCAGTAGTTTTCGGCGGGGGGAAGAGACCCAGTACTTC
>TRBJ1-2|TRBD1|-|TRBV18|17
CASSPGTGSEMVYGYTF
TGTGCCAGCTCACCGGGGACAGGGAGTGAAATGGTTTATGGCTACACCTTC
>TRBJ2-2|-|many|TRBV5-1|18
CASSSSAGLVGSSGELFF
TGCGCCAGCAGCTCTTCTGCCGGCCTCGTAGGTAGCAGCGGGGAGCTGTTTTTT